The present T cell receptor (beta chain) was sequenced within a study of cytomegalovirus exposure and HLA in healthy donors. Study-level information: From about 179 million T cells, an earlier analysis saw approximately 110 million unique TCR beta sequences. Within an early data release were approximately 85 million unique TCRs drawn from HLA-typed donors. Study-wide results and limits: Previously analyzed data showed that most TCR beta V segments were productive at a frequency of about 90% or about 30%. As was reported, the classifier diagnosed cytomegalovirus status with high specificity and sensitivity.

Germline V gene lookup returns CDR1 LNHDA and CDR2 SQIVND (reference sequence). Trimming stripped 4 bases from V and 0 bases from J, with 13 bases between. This CDR3 has 16 amino acids. The PCR used 60 Vbeta and 13 Jbeta primers. Using immunoSEQ multiplex PCR, the repertoire was profiled, and TCRdb retains in-frame clones only, with some absent. This table has some 85,000 clones, about 80% appearing once. Note on this clone: Its target is unknown.

This chain links TRBV19 with TRBJ1-5; no reliable D call. The receptor comes from a male donor in good health and CMV-seronegative. The source material was PBMCs. DNA of the CDR3: TGTGCCAGTAGTAGGGCAGGAGGTGTTAGCAATCAGCCCCAGCATTTT. Its translation: CASSRAGGVSNQPQHF.